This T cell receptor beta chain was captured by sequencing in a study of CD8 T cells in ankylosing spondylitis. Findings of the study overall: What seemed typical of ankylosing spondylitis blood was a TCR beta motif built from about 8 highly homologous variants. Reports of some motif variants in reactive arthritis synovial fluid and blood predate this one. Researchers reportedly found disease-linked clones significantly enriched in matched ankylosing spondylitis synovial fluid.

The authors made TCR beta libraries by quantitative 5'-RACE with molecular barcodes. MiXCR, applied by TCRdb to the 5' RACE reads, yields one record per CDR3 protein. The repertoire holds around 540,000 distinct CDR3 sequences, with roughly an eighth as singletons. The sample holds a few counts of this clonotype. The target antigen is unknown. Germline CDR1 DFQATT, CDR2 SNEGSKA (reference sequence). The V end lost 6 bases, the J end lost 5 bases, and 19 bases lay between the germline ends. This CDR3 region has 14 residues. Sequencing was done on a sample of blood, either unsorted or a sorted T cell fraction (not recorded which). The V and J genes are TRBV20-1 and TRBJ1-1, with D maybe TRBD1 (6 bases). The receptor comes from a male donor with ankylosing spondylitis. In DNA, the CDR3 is TGCAGTGCCCCACCTAGGGGGGGAACAACTGAAGCTTTCTTT. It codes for CSAPPRGGTTEAFF.